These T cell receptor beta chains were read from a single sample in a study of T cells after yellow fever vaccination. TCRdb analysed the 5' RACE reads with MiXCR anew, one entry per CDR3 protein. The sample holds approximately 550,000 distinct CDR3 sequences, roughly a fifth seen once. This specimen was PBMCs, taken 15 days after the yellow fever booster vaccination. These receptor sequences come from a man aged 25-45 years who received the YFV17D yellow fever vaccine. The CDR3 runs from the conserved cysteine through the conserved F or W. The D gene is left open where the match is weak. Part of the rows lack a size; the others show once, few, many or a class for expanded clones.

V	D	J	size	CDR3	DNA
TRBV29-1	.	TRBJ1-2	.	CSVEDHVPGYTF	TGCAGCGTTGAAGATCATGTTCCGGGCTACACCTTC
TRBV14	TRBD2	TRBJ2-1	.	CASSQDTAGGPWNEQFF	TGTGCCAGCAGCCAAGATACAGCGGGAGGCCCTTGGAATGAGCAGTTCTTC
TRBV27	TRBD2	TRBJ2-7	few	CASSLVAGDRGEQYF	TGTGCCAGCAGTTTGGTAGCGGGAGATAGGGGCGAGCAGTACTTC
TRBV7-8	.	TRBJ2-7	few	CASSLGLMEQYF	TGTGCCAGCAGCTTAGGACTGATGGAGCAGTACTTC
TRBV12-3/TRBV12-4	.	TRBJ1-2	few	CASSYGQTNYGYTF	TGTGCCAGCAGTTACGGACAGACTAACTATGGCTACACCTTC
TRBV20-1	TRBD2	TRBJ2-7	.	CSARDPGTSTSEQYF	TGCAGTGCTAGAGACCCCGGGACTAGTACCTCCGAGCAGTACTTC
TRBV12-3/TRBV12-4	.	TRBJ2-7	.	CASSPSEGSYEQYF	TGTGCCAGCAGTCCCTCGGAGGGTTCCTACGAGCAGTACTTC
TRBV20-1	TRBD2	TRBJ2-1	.	CSAKTSGSYEQFF	TGCAGTGCTAAGACTAGCGGGAGCTATGAGCAGTTCTTC
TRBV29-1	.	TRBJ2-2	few	CSVEEWKAVTNTGELFF	TGCAGCGTTGAAGAATGGAAAGCGGTCACGAACACCGGGGAGCTGTTTTTT
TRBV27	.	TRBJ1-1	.	CTSSLSSGRRNTEAFF	TGCACCAGCAGTTTATCGTCGGGACGGAGAAACACTGAAGCTTTCTTT
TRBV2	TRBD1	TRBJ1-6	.	CASTWDRVDSPLHF	TGTGCCAGCACCTGGGACAGGGTGGACTCACCCCTCCACTTT
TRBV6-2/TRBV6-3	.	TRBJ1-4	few	CASSYGGRTQNEKLFF	TGTGCCAGCAGTTACGGGGGTCGAACGCAGAATGAAAAACTGTTTTTT
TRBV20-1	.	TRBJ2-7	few	CSAPREGRSGEQYF	TGCAGTGCGCCCCGAGAGGGCCGGAGTGGCGAGCAGTACTTC
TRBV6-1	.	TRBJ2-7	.	CASSEGWSLDEQYF	TGTGCCAGCAGTGAAGGGTGGAGTCTCGACGAGCAGTACTTC
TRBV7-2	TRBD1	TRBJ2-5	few	CASSTPGQGSQETQYF	TGTGCCAGCAGCACACCGGGACAGGGGTCCCAAGAGACCCAGTACTTC
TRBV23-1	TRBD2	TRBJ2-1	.	CAKRDTAGGISSYNEQFF	TGCGCCAAAAGAGACACGGCGGGGGGAATCAGCTCCTACAATGAGCAGTTCTTC